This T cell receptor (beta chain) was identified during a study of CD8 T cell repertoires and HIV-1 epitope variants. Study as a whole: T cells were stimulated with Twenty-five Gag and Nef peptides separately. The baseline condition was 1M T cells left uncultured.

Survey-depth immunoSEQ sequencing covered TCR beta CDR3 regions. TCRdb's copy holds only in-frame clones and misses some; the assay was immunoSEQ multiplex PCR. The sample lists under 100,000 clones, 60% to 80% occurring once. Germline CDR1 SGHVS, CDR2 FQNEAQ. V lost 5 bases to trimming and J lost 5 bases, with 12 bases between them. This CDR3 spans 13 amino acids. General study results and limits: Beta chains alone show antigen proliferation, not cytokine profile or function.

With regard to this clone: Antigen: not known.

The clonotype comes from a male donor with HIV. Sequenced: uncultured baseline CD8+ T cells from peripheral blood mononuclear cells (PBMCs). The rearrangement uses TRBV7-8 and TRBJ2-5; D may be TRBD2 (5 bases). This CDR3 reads CASSPARGETQYF. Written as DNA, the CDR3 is TGTGCCAGCAGCCCAGCTCGAGGGGAGACCCAGTACTTC.